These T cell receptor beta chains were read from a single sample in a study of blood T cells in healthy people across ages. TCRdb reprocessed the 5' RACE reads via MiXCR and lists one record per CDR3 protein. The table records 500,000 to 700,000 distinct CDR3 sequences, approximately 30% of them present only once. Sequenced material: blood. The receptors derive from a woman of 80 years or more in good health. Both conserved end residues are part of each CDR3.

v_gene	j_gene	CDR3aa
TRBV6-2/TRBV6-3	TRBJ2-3	CASAPAGARTDTQYF
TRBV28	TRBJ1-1	CASTQGGGTEAFF
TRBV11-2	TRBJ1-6	CASSLGTGIESPLHF
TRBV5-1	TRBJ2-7	CASSLERAYNEQYF
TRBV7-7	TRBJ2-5	CASSKGLAEETQYF
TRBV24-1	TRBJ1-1	CATSERTGTEAFF
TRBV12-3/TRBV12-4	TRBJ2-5	CASSSWTSDETQYF
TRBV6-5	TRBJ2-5	CASRPGLAGETQYF
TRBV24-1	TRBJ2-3	CATSDRTGGPDTQYF
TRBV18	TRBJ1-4	CASSPQGTNEKLFF
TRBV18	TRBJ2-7	CASSPRQGRDEQYF
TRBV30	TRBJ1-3	CAWSVSAGNTIYF
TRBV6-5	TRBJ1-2	CASSLQGTYGYTF
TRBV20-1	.	CSAHYIETQYF
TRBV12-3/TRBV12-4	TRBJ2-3	CASSLIWRSDAQYF
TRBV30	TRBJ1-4	CAWSEPVGEKLFF
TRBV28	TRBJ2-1	CASSGASASTYNEQFF
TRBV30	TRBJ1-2	CAWRQAGYGYTF
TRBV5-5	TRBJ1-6	CANSFGRELYNSPLHF
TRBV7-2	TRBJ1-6	CASSLDSFPNSPLHF
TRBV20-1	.	CSARAPPDRHQETQYF
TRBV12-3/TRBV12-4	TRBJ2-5	CASSRSRQIQETQYF
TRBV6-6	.	CASSERTGYGEQYF
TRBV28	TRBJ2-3	CATLGAGASTDTQYF
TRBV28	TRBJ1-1	CASSSRYRGNTEAFF
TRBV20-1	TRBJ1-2	CSARDLRDPGYTF
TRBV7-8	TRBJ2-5	CASSFDREETQYF
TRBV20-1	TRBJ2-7	CSARAGLSYEQYF
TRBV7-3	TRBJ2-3	CASSLEDAYTDTQYF
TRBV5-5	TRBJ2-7	CASSPRGQGGEQYF
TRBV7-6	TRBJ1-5	CASSRGGDLQPQHF
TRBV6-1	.	CASSPRQGLVSEQYF
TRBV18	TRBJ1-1	CASSLNRDSMNTEAFF
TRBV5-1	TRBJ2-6	CASSPRAATFSGANVLTF
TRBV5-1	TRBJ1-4	CASSPGTKGTNEKLFF
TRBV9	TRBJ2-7	CASSVEVRGYEQYF
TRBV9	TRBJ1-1	CASSLSWENTEAFF
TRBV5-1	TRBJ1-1	CASSRGDRGMNTEAFF
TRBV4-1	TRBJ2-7	CASSQEIGRNDRLYERYF
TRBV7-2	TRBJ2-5	CASSLGGLVQETQYF
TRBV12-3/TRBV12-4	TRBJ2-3	CASSFLLDTQYF
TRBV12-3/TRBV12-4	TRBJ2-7	CASSTLDRGLLYEQYF